The sequence of this T cell receptor (beta chain) was determined in a study of OX40 agonist ivuxolimab in advanced cancers. Study-level background: Three patients, one with hepatocellular carcinoma and two with cutaneous melanoma, achieved partial responses.

The CDR3 consists of 16 residues. The germline V gene has CDR1 SGHDT and CDR2 YYEEEE. General observations from the study: Low normalized T-cell clonal expansion was additionally recorded for some nonresponders. Expansion of clones was among the lowest in partial responders at 0.1-3.0 mg/kg.

Comment on this clone: Its antigen is not known. A read error may account for a junction end that differs from germline. Distinct nucleotide sequences in the sample also encode this CDR3.

Clones were read by immunoSEQ multiplex PCR, and TCRdb kept only the in-frame ones, dropping some. Of 20,000 to 30,000 clones listed, around 85% were seen once; the top ten hold roughly 33%. This TCR was recovered from an adult with an advanced solid tumor such as melanoma, head and neck, liver or kidney cancer. The sequencing used CD4+ or CD8+ T cells sorted from blood, collected in a trial of the OX40 agonist ivuxolimab. The chain links TRBV5-6 to TRBJ2-2; the D gene is possibly TRBD2 (6 bases). CDR3 sequence reads: CASSFYRDLNTGELFF. The CDR3 region has the DNA TGTGCCAGCAGCTTTTACCGGGACTTAAACACCGGAGAGCTGTTTTTT.